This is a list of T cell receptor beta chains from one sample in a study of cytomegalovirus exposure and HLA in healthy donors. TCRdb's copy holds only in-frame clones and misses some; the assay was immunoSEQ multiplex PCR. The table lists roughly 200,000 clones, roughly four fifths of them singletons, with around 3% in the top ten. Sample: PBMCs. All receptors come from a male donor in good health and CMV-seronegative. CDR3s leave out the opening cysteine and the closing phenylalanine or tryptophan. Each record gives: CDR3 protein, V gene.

CDR3: AWSGGIYNEQF
V: TRBV30

CDR3: ASRLLASGSEAF
V: TRBV2

CDR3: ASSPTGSSYNEQF
V: TRBV19

CDR3: ASSEVYTQY
V: TRBV10-2

CDR3: ASSLGTGGWWEQY
V: TRBV7-8

CDR3: ASSQDGSGTDTQY
V: TRBV4-3

CDR3: ASSLASGELF
V: TRBV7-6

CDR3: ASSVVGSSYNEQF
V: TRBV9

CDR3: ASSQGLPSDYGYT
V: TRBV4-1

CDR3: ASRPDSSYNEQF
V: TRBV28

CDR3: ASSAGGFTYNEQF
V: TRBV28

CDR3: AYDWGDSNQPQH
V: TRBV30

CDR3: ASQGALSYEQY
V: TRBV25-1

CDR3: ASSLAAETAYGYT
V: TRBV7-9

CDR3: ASSQDPLAGSYNEQF
V: TRBV4-3

CDR3: ASRSRGEQPQH
V: TRBV6-6

CDR3: ASSTTGFQPQH
V: TRBV28

CDR3: ASSLETANTGELF
V: TRBV5-1

CDR3: ASSYGRGMGNQPQH
V: TRBV6-6

CDR3: ASTLSYEQY
V: TRBV2

CDR3: ASSLVQTTNYGYT
V: TRBV6-5

CDR3: AWSVRLAGSYEQY
V: TRBV30

CDR3: ASSQGTVATNEKLF
V: TRBV4-1

CDR3: ASSPAASGNTIY
V: TRBV4-2

CDR3: ASSEGGGLYGYT
V: TRBV2

CDR3: AWSVAKTGYYSNQPQH
V: TRBV30